The clone carrying this TCR beta chain was detected a few times. Its antigen is still unknown. A read error may account for a junction end that differs from germline. Naive CD8 library inputs spanned roughly 20,000 to 1,100,000 sorted cells and 10%, 30% or 50% RNA. Sorting was used to obtain naive CD8 T cells (CD8+CD4-CCR7+CD45RA+). The entry originates in a study of molecular identifiers for immune sequencing clone quantification. Study background: In replicates, RNA taken from roughly 20,000 or 100,000 naive CD8 cells was divided five ways, and four portions underwent sequencing. Study findings and constraints: Because of identical TCR molecules sharing a barcode, sizes of highly expanded clones could be underestimated.

TCRdb redid the calling of the PCR reads with MiXCR, one entry per CDR3 protein. The sample yields 400,000 to 600,000 distinct CDR3 sequences, roughly 26% seen once. The CDR3 runs 14 residues. Germline CDR1 and CDR2: SGHDT and YYEEEE. The TCR sequence derives from a human donor in good health. Some libraries in this study had Jurkat cell RNA spiked in. The rearrangement uses TRBV5-6 and TRBJ2-4; 7 bases are a match to TRBD2. The sequenced material came from naive CD8+ T cells from blood, with Jurkat cell RNA spiked in. Noted subset: FACS-sorted CD8+CD4-CCR7+CD45RA+ naive T cells. This chain's CDR3 is CASSLGLAQNIQYF. The CDR3, as DNA: TGTGCCAGCAGCTTGGGACTAGCCCAAAACATTCAGTACTTC.